This T cell receptor (beta chain) was sequenced for a study of radiation and T cells in renal cell carcinoma. Points from the study as a whole: Baseline intratumoral clonotype presence is unknown without pretreatment biopsies.

In its sample, this clone was seen a few times. What it recognizes is unknown. Clones were sequenced by immunoSEQ multiplex PCR, and TCRdb holds only the in-frame ones, with some missing. The repertoire holds some 50,000 clones, with roughly 80% as singletons. J was trimmed by 5 bases and V by 1 base; bases with no gene match: 7. CDR1 and CDR2 (germline): PRHDT, FYEKMQ (reference sequence). The CDR3 extends over 16 amino acids. Regarding time point: baseline pretreatment blood. Sample treatment: 15 Gy SBRT to primary tumor, nephrectomy 4 weeks later. The patient's renal cell carcinoma had clear cell pathology.

The chain couples TRBV13 to TRBJ1-1; 10 bases are a match to TRBD1. This sequence was found in a woman in her seventies with renal cell carcinoma. The sequenced sample was blood, obtained from a patient whose treatment included radiotherapy and nephrectomy. The DNA of the CDR3 is TGTGCCAGCAGCTTAGCCGGGACAGGGGTGGGTACTGAAGCTTTCTTT. It translates to CASSLAGTGVGTEAFF.